These 15 T cell receptor beta chains share one sample of origin, sequenced in a study of beta chain features in type 1 diabetes. Every bit of the isolated RNA underwent reverse transcription, so sequencing read expressed TCRB transcripts. Data came from immunoSEQ multiplex PCR; TCRdb stores just in-frame clones and leaves some out. The sample records more than 300,000 clones, less than 15% being singletons. What was sequenced was naive CD4+ T cells from blood. The source is a woman aged 18-35 years in good health.

The chain employs TRBV4-1 and TRBJ1-2, with D perhaps matching TRBD1 (6 bases). Germline V gene lookup returns CDR1 MGHRA and CDR2 YSYEKL. The length of the CDR3 is 16 residues. The ends were cut back, 2 bases at V and 5 bases at J, with 18 bases in the middle. The CDR3 DNA follows: TGCGCCAGCAGCCAAAACCCAAGTCAAACAGGGTATGGCTACACCTTC. As protein: CASSQNPSQTGYGYTF.

This clone occurred a few times. This chain uses TRBV12-5 with TRBJ1-2; D gene uncertain. CDR1 is LGHNT and CDR2 is FRNRAP in the germline V gene. V lost 2 bases and J lost 10, with 8 bases in between. There are 11 residues in the CDR3. CDR3 DNA sequence: TGTGCTAGTGGTTTGAGCCAGGACTACACCTTC. Residues: CASGLSQDYTF. The variable domain in full, completed from reference TRBV12-5 and TRBJ1-2, reads DARVTQTPRHKVTEMGQEVTMRCQPILGHNTVFWYRQTMMQGLELLAYFRNRAPLDDSGMPKDRFSAEMPDATLATLKIQPSEPRDSAVYFCASGLSQDYTFGSGTRLTVV.

This clone was detected only a few times. The rearrangement uses TRBV5-4 and TRBJ2-7; TRBD2 agrees at 11 bases. V was clipped by 5 bases and J by 4 bases; unmatched bases: 8. Per the germline V gene, CDR1 is SGHNT and CDR2 is YYREEE (reference sequence). The length of the CDR3 is 15 residues. CDR3 sequence (DNA): TGTGCCAGCAGACCGGGACTAGCGGACCTTTACGAGCAGTACTTC. This sequence encodes CASRPGLADLYEQYF.

Details on this clone: The same CDR3 is also encoded by other DNA sequences in this sample. This chain joins TRBV5-1 and TRBJ1-2; D is unclear. Trimming pared 0 bases from V and 3 bases from J, leaving 6 bases between. This CDR3 spans 13 amino acids. Germline V CDR1 and CDR2: SGHRS, YFSETQ. CDR3 in DNA: TGCGCCAGCAGCTTGGACGGGGACTATGGCTACACCTTC. This encodes CASSLDGDYGYTF.

This clone has a handful of counts. This rearrangement joins TRBV28 to TRBJ1-5; D call uncertain. V was cut by 3 bases and J by 7 bases, with 10 bases left in between. The CDR3 runs 13 residues. Per the germline V gene, CDR1 is MDHEN and CDR2 is SYDVKM. The CDR3 nucleotides read TGTGCCAGCAGTTTTACGGGTCGGCAGCCCCAGCATTTT. Translated: CASSFTGRQPQHF.

This sequence joins TRBV28 and TRBJ2-1; 13 bases align to TRBD2. V dropped 7 bases and J dropped 14; count of bases not matched to a gene: 14. Per germline, CDR1 MDHEN and CDR2 SYDVKM. The CDR3 is 15 residues long. In DNA, the CDR3 is TGTGCCAGCACCTCTACCCCGGGACTAGCGGGAATGGAGTTCTTC. This encodes CASTSTPGLAGMEFF.

J is TRBJ2-1 and V is TRBV29-1; 8 bases match TRBD1. J lost 6 bases, V lost 7 bases, and 8 bases had no gene match. The length of the CDR3 is 13 residues. Germline lookup yields CDR1 SQVTM and CDR2 ANQGSEA. The CDR3 loop is CSAGQGLPNEQFF. CDR3 bases: TGCAGCGCAGGACAGGGCCTCCCCAATGAGCAGTTCTTC.

This clone was seen a handful of times. The gene calls are TRBV25-1 and TRBJ1-2; 7 nucleotides line up with TRBD1. The ends lost 4 bases at V and 4 bases at J; junction bases unmatched: 3. The germline gives CDR1 MGHDK, CDR2 SYGVNS. The CDR3 is made up of 13 amino acids. The CDR3: CASSGQGVYGYTF. The CDR3 nucleotides are TGTGCCAGCAGTGGGCAGGGGGTCTATGGCTACACCTTC.

The table lists this clone with a few counts. V gene TRBV7-9 combines with J gene TRBJ2-1; 13 positions agree with TRBD2. The CDR3 spans 14 residues. V shed 9 bases and J 8 bases; nucleotides not matched to a gene: 7. Germline V gene sequence: CDR1 SEHNR, CDR2 FQNEAQ (reference sequence). The CDR3 loop is CASGTSGKLDEQFF. As DNA, the CDR3 is TGTGCCAGTGGGACTAGCGGGAAGTTAGATGAGCAGTTCTTC.

This clone came up a few times. The chain combines TRBV28 with TRBJ2-2; D is unclear. This CDR3 has 14 amino acids. The V end lost 5 bases, the J end lost 3 bases, and 10 bases lay between the germline ends. Looked up from germline, CDR1 is MDHEN and CDR2 is SYDVKM. CDR3 residues: CASSTLRYTGELFF. CDR3 in DNA: TGTGCCAGCAGTACGCTCCGGTACACCGGGGAGCTGTTTTTT.

The gene calls are TRBV10-3 and TRBJ2-3, with a possible D match to TRBD2 (6 bases). The CDR3 is 15 residues long. V dropped 7 bases and J dropped 0 bases, with 14 bases sitting between them. The germline V gene has CDR1 ENHRY and CDR2 SYGVKD. The CDR3 region has the DNA TGTGCCATCATGGGGAGGTTAACTAGCACAGATACGCAGTATTTT. Protein sequence: CAIMGRLTSTDTQYF.

The gene calls are TRBV30 and TRBJ1-4; 7 bases map to TRBD1. V was pared by 3 bases and J by 5 bases, with 12 bases of the junction left unmatched. This CDR3 region has 16 residues. In germline, CDR1 is GTSNPN, CDR2 SVGIG (reference sequence). CDR3 sequence (DNA): TGTGCCTGGAGCCCTACCTGGACAGGCATAAATGAAAAACTGTTTTTT. This encodes CAWSPTWTGINEKLFF. The complete variable domain, with remaining parts taken from reference TRBV30 and TRBJ1-4, reads SQTIHQWPATLVQPVGSPLSLECTVEGTSNPNLYWYRQAAGRGLQLLFYSVGIGQISSEVPQNLSASRPQDRQFILSSKKLLLSDSGFYLCAWSPTWTGINEKLFFGSGTQLSVL.

The chain recombines TRBV11-2 with TRBJ2-1; 15 bases fit TRBD2. This CDR3 is built from 16 residues. Germline CDR1 and CDR2: SGHAT and FQNNGV. With V trimmed by 5 bases and J by 7 bases, 6 bases remained unmatched. Here the CDR3 DNA reads TGTGCCAGCAGCACCCGGACTAGCGGGAGGGTAAATGAGCAGTTCTTC. As protein: CASSTRTSGRVNEQFF. The variable domain in full, with the rest retrieved from reference TRBV11-2 and TRBJ2-1, is EAGVAQSPRYKIIEKRQSVAFWCNPISGHATLYWYQQILGQGPKLLIQFQNNGVVDDSQLPKDRFSAERLKGVDSTLKIQPAKLEDSAVYLCASSTRTSGRVNEQFFGPGTRLTVL.

CDR3 nucleotide sequence: TGTGCCTGGAGTGGAGGTGCGGGGCGAGGGGATGGTAGGGGCACTGAAGCTTTCTTT. This codes for CAWSGGAGRGDGRGTEAFF. The V and J genes are TRBV30 and TRBJ1-1, with D tentatively TRBD1 (5 bases). V lost 1 base to trimming and J lost 4 bases, with 28 bases between them. This CDR3 region has 19 residues. CDR1 is GTSNPN, CDR2 SVGIG, per germline (reference sequence).

This clone has more than one count but fewer than ten. This chain uses TRBV30 with TRBJ2-2; 12 nucleotides line up with TRBD2. V lost 3 bases, J lost 4 bases, and 6 bases stayed unmatched. The length of the CDR3 is 16 residues. Germline V gives CDR1 GTSNPN, CDR2 SVGIG (reference sequence). This CDR3 reads CAWSDLAGGPTGELFF. In nucleotides, the CDR3 is TGTGCCTGGAGCGACCTAGCGGGAGGGCCCACCGGGGAGCTGTTTTTT. The full variable domain, its missing parts supplied by reference TRBV30 and TRBJ2-2, is SQTIHQWPATLVQPVGSPLSLECTVEGTSNPNLYWYRQAAGRGLQLLFYSVGIGQISSEVPQNLSASRPQDRQFILSSKKLLLSDSGFYLCAWSDLAGGPTGELFFGEGSRLTVL.